This is a list of T cell receptor beta chains from one sample in a study of OX40 agonist ivuxolimab in advanced cancers. Here immunoSEQ multiplex PCR was the method, and the copy in TCRdb shows in-frame clones only, minus some. The sample holds some 86,000 clones, less than 95% seen once. The input for sequencing was CD4+ or CD8+ T cells sorted from blood, taken in a trial of the OX40 agonist ivuxolimab. These receptor sequences come from an adult with an advanced solid tumor such as melanoma, head and neck, liver or kidney cancer. Both conserved end residues are part of each CDR3. D genes are given only for firm matches. Clone size, where shown, is once, few, many, or a class for clones that have expanded.

clone size	J gene	D gene	V gene	CDR3 DNA	CDR3 protein
once	TRBJ2-3	.	TRBV28	TGTGCCAGCAGTCCCCGGACAGTGTCGGCAGGGGATACGCAGTATTTT	CASSPRTVSAGDTQYF
.	TRBJ1-6	.	TRBV28	TGTGCCAGCAGTTTAGGGGGCAAAGTGTCACCCCTCCACTTT	CASSLGGKVSPLHF
.	TRBJ1-2	.	TRBV10-2	TGCGCCAGCAGTGAGTCTCTCGGGAGGGGAGGCTATGGCTACACCTTC	CASSESLGRGGYGYTF
once	TRBJ1-6	.	TRBV5-6	TGTGCCAGCAGCTCGGACGGGGGTTCTAATTCACCCCTCCACTTT	CASSSDGGSNSPLHF
.	TRBJ2-7	.	TRBV6-5	TGTGCCAGCAGCACCCAGGGAAGGGGCTCCTACGAGCAGTACTTC	CASSTQGRGSYEQYF
.	TRBJ1-4	.	TRBV9	TGTGCCAGCAGCCCTGAGGCAGGGCGGGTTGAAAAACTGTTTTTT	CASSPEAGRVEKLFF
.	TRBJ1-6	TRBD1	TRBV19	TGTGCCAGCCACCGGGACAGGGGTGGAAATTCACCCCTCCACTTT	CASHRDRGGNSPLHF
once	TRBJ2-7	.	TRBV11-3	TGTGCCAGCAGCTTACCCGGGACTTGGCTTCCCTACGAGCAGTACTTC	CASSLPGTWLPYEQYF
.	TRBJ1-1	.	TRBV4-1	TGCGCCAGCAGCCATTGGGAGGTGGGGCGAAGAACTGAAGCTTTCTTT	CASSHWEVGRRTEAFF
once	TRBJ2-5	TRBD2	TRBV28	TGTGCCAGCAGTTCCTGGCTAGCGGGGGGCCCCCAAGAGACCCAGTACTTC	CASSSWLAGGPQETQYF
.	TRBJ2-3	.	TRBV15	TGTGCCACCAGCAGAGAAACCGGGGGCCGTACGCAGTATTTT	CATSRETGGRTQYF
.	TRBJ2-7	TRBD1	TRBV5-1	TGCGCCAGCAGCAGGGACAGGTCGGGCTACGAGCAGTACTTC	CASSRDRSGYEQYF
.	TRBJ2-1	TRBD2	TRBV5-1	TGCGCCAGCAGCGCGGGACTAGCGGGCCATGAGCAGTTCTTC	CASSAGLAGHEQFF
.	TRBJ2-1	TRBD2	TRBV29-1	TGCAGCGTTGAACCGAGTCGTGGGCTAGCGGGCAATGAGCAGTTCTTC	CSVEPSRGLAGNEQFF
few	TRBJ1-3	TRBD1	TRBV5-1	TGCGCCAGCAGCCAGAAGGGACAGGGGACTGGAAACACCATATATTTT	CASSQKGQGTGNTIYF
.	TRBJ2-7	.	TRBV6-6	TGTGCCAGCAGTTTAGGGGTGTACCCCTACGAGCAGTACTTC	CASSLGVYPYEQYF
.	TRBJ1-3	.	TRBV13	TGTGCCAGCAGCTGGGGAGGGACCGGAAACACCATATATTTT	CASSWGGTGNTIYF
once	TRBJ2-1	TRBD2	TRBV11-3	TGTGCCAGCAGCTTAGACGGGGGGTATTACAATGAGCAGTTCTTC	CASSLDGGYYNEQFF
.	TRBJ2-5	TRBD2	TRBV7-2	TGTGCCAGCAGCTTAGTCCCCGCGGGGGAGCAAGAGACCCAGTACTTC	CASSLVPAGEQETQYF
once	TRBJ1-1	TRBD1	TRBV6-1	TGTGCCAGCAGGCCGACAGGGGGGATCACTGAAGCTTTCTTT	CASRPTGGITEAFF
.	TRBJ2-5	.	TRBV4-2	TGTGCCAGCAGCCCGGGTCGCGAGACCCAGTACTTC	CASSPGRETQYF
.	TRBJ2-5	.	TRBV7-8	TGTGCCAGCAGCCGTAACGCGGAGACCCAGTACTTC	CASSRNAETQYF
.	TRBJ2-7	.	TRBV11-1	TGTGCCAGCACCCTCGGGGGTTCGATCCACGAGCAGTACTTC	CASTLGGSIHEQYF
.	TRBJ1-1	.	TRBV10-3	TGTGCCAGTAAGACAGGAGCCAACACTGAAGCTTTCTTT	CASKTGANTEAFF
.	TRBJ2-3	.	TRBV11-2	TGTGCCAGCAGCCGCCTAGCGATGGCTACGTCCACAGATACGCAGTATTTT	CASSRLAMATSTDTQYF
once	TRBJ2-2	.	TRBV11-2	TGTGCCAGCAGCCCCTTGGCCGGGGAGCTGTTTTTT	CASSPLAGELFF
.	TRBJ2-5	TRBD2	TRBV7-8	TGTGCCAGCAGCTTAGGACTAGCGGGGGGTCTACAAGAGACCCAGTACTTC	CASSLGLAGGLQETQYF
once	TRBJ2-7	TRBD2	TRBV2	TGTGCCAGCTCCCCGAAACCGGGGGGGGCACGGAACGAGCAGTACTTC	CASSPKPGGARNEQYF
.	TRBJ2-5	.	TRBV5-1	TGCGCCAGCAGCTCCGGAGTCCGGGAGACCCAGTACTTC	CASSSGVRETQYF
.	TRBJ1-3	.	TRBV30	TGTGCCTGGAGTGTCGTGGGGGCTGGAAACACCATATATTTT	CAWSVVGAGNTIYF
.	TRBJ1-6	TRBD1	TRBV5-1	TGCGCCAGCAGCATAGGGACAGGTTCCAATTCACCCCTCCACTTT	CASSIGTGSNSPLHF
.	TRBJ2-2	.	TRBV18	TGTGCCAGCTCGCCCTCACGGCCGGGCACCGGGGAGCTGTTTTTT	CASSPSRPGTGELFF
.	TRBJ1-1	.	TRBV18	TGTGCCAGCTCACCAGATAAAGGGGGAGCTTTCTTT	CASSPDKGGAFF
.	TRBJ1-5	.	TRBV10-3	TGTGCCATCAGTGACCAAGAACGGCCCCAGCATTTT	CAISDQERPQHF
.	TRBJ1-2	.	TRBV6-6	TGTGCCAGCAACAACGATAACTATGGCTACACCTTC	CASNNDNYGYTF
once	TRBJ1-5	.	TRBV19	TGTGCCAGTAGTCCTGGACGGGGTCAGCCCCAGCATTTT	CASSPGRGQPQHF
few	TRBJ1-2	.	TRBV29-1	TGCAGCGTCCGACCGTTAACATTGTGGGACTATGGCTACACCTTC	CSVRPLTLWDYGYTF
.	TRBJ1-2	.	TRBV2	TGTGCCAGCAGTGAATCCACAGGGCGATACACCTTC	CASSESTGRYTF
once	TRBJ1-4	TRBD1	TRBV29-1	TGCAGCGGCTATAACAGGGGGCTCGAAAAACTGTTTTTT	CSGYNRGLEKLFF
.	TRBJ2-4	TRBD2	TRBV7-3	TGTGCCAGCAGCAAAACCGGGACTAGCGGGGAGGCTCAGTACTTC	CASSKTGTSGEAQYF
.	TRBJ1-2	.	TRBV28	TGTGCCAGCAGCCCACACACTAACTATGGCTACACCTTC	CASSPHTNYGYTF
once	TRBJ1-3	.	TRBV7-2	TGTGCCAGCAGCTTAGTAGGCTTCGGATCTGGAAACACCATATATTTT	CASSLVGFGSGNTIYF
once	TRBJ1-5	.	TRBV5-8	TGTGCCAGCAGCTTGTTGCCTTCTCAGCCCCAGCATTTT	CASSLLPSQPQHF
.	TRBJ1-1	.	TRBV28	TGTGCCAGCAGTTCTGGGACCGGGAACACTGAAGCTTTCTTT	CASSSGTGNTEAFF
.	TRBJ1-2	.	TRBV2	TGTGCCAGCAGTCGGGATTCCCAACGGAATAATGACTACACCTTC	CASSRDSQRNNDYTF